These 3 T cell receptor beta chains share one sample of origin, sequenced in a study of healthy donors' naive CD4 and CD8 T cells (dated by TCRdb to 2013 to 2016). The instrument given in TCRdb is 454 GS FLX Titanium. A previously published linear amplification protocol was used to build the TCR libraries, starting from 400 to 500 ng of total RNA. The raw public reads went through TCRdb reprocessing: fastp at Q25, MiXCR clone calling, in-frame beta chains kept. Every CDR3 protein is listed once, alongside the most common genes and DNA of its rows. The table for this sample lists around 200,000 distinct CDR3 sequences; around 80% of them were counted only once. The ten largest account for 2% to 2.5% of the sample. Specimen: naive CD4+ and CD8+ T cells sorted from blood, pooled from several donors. What this sample's cell subset or site label stands for: FACS-sorted naive CD4+ (CD45RO-CD45RA+) and naive CD8+ (CD45RA+CD27bright) T cells. These TCRs come from a pool of human donors in good health; the sample pools cells from several healthy donors.

This sequence joins TRBV12-3 or TRBV12-4 and TRBJ2-1; 8 positions match TRBD1. This CDR3 is built from 15 residues. V was pared by 6 bases and J by 7 bases, with 11 bases of the junction left unmatched. Here the CDR3 reads CASSPGQGARNEQFF. The CDR3 DNA reads as TGTGCCAGCAGCCCGGGGCAGGGGGCGAGGAATGAGCAGTTCTTC.

This sequence joins TRBV2 and TRBJ1-3; no reliable D call. The CDR3 spans 13 residues. Looked up from germline, CDR1 is SNHLY and CDR2 is FYNNEI. The germline V and J ends were trimmed by 7 bases and 2 bases, with 9 bases remaining between them. The CDR3 here is CASMADAGNTIYF. The CDR3 coding sequence is TGTGCCAGCATGGCGGACGCTGGAAACACCATATATTTT.

The chain has TRBV6-5 and TRBJ1-2; 7 positions match TRBD1. V trimming: 4 bases; J trimming: 4 bases; junction bases outside the gene matches: 6. The CDR3 covers 14 residues. CDR1 and CDR2 from the germline V gene are MNHEY and SVGAGI. The CDR3 DNA sequence: TGTGCCAGCAGTTTCACAGGGGAGGCCTATGGCTACACCTTC. Translating gives CASSFTGEAYGYTF.